This TCR beta chain was obtained from a study of blood T cell repertoires in COVID-19. Only in-frame clones appear in the TCRdb table, and some are missing; sequencing was by immunoSEQ multiplex PCR. The data contain 240,000 or so clones, 85% to 90% of them singletons. V lost 2 bases, J lost 3 bases, and 12 bases lay in between. This CDR3 has 15 amino acids. Germline V gene sequence: CDR1 KGHSH, CDR2 LQKENI. What was sequenced was peripheral blood. The rearrangement links TRBV18 to TRBJ2-3, with a tentative D call TRBD1 (6 bases). This sequence was found in a woman in her 40s who had recovered from COVID-19. The DNA of the CDR3 is TGTGCCAGCTCACCATGGGCCAGGGGAACAGATACGCAGTATTTT. The encoded protein is CASSPWARGTDTQYF.